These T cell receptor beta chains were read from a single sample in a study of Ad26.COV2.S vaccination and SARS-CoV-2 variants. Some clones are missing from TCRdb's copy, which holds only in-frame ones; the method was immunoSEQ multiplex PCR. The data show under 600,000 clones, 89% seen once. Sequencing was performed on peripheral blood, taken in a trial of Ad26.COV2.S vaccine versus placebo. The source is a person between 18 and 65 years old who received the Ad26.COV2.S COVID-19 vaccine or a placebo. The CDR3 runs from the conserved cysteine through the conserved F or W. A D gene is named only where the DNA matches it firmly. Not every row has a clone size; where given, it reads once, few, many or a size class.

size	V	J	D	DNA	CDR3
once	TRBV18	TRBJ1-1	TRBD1	TGTGCCAGCTCACCGAGACAGGGGGCCGACACTGAAGCTTTCTTT	CASSPRQGADTEAFF
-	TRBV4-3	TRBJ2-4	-	TGCGCCAGCAGCCAAGGGAGGGGCCAAAACATTCAGTACTTC	CASSQGRGQNIQYF
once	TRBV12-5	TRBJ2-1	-	TGTGCTAGTGCCCTCCATGCGGGGGAGCAGTTCTTC	CASALHAGEQFF
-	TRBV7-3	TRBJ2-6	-	TGTGCCAGCAGCTTAACGGACATACGCCTTGGGGCCAACGTCCTGACTTTC	CASSLTDIRLGANVLTF
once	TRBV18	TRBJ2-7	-	TGTGCCAGCTCACCATTGGGTTACGAGCAGTACTTC	CASSPLGYEQYF
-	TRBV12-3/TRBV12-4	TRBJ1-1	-	TGTGCCAGCAGCGAAGGAGCTTGGGGCAAAGCTTTCTTT	CASSEGAWGKAFF
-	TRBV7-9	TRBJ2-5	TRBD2	TGTGCCAGCAGCGTAGGGACTAGCGGCCAAGAGACCCAGTACTTC	CASSVGTSGQETQYF
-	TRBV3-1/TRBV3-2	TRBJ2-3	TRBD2	TGTGCCAGCAGGGGCGGGGGGACAGATACGCAGTATTTT	CASRGGGTDTQYF
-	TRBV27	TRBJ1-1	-	TGTGCCAGCAGTTTAACTGGGGCTGAAGCTTTCTTT	CASSLTGAEAFF
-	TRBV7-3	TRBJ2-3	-	TGTGCCAGCAGCTCCGCCCACCACACAGATACGCAGTATTTT	CASSSAHHTDTQYF
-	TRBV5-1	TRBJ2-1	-	TGCGCCAGCAGCTTCGCACAGAACTACAATGAGCAGTTCTTC	CASSFAQNYNEQFF
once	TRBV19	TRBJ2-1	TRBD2	TGTGCCAGTAGTGCAGGACTAGCGGGAGGTAATAGTGAGCAGTTCTTC	CASSAGLAGGNSEQFF
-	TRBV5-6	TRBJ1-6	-	TGTGCCAGCAGCCTGGGCCCCTATACTCTTAATTCACCCCTCCACTTT	CASSLGPYTLNSPLHF
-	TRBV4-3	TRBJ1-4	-	TGCGCCAGCAGCCAATACCGACAGGCAACTAATGAAAAACTGTTTTTT	CASSQYRQATNEKLFF
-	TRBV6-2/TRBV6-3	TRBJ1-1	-	TGTGCCAGCAGTGGGGGCGGACAGACTGAAGCTTTCTTT	CASSGGGQTEAFF
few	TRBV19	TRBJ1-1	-	TGTGCCAGTAGTATGACCTCCGGGAGCACTGAAGCTTTCTTT	CASSMTSGSTEAFF
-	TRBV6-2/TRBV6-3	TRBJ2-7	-	TGTGCCAGCAGTTCCCGGGGCCATAGTTTGCACGAGCAGTACTTC	CASSSRGHSLHEQYF
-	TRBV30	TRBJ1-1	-	TGTGCCGGGGCCGTACCGGTAGTAACTGAAGCTTTCTTT	CAGAVPVVTEAFF
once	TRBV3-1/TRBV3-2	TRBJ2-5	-	TGTGCCAGCAGCCCTACTGGCCAAGAGACCCAGTACTTC	CASSPTGQETQYF
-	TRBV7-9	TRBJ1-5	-	TGTGCCAGCAGCCGAGGGGGTCAGCCCCAGCATTTT	CASSRGGQPQHF
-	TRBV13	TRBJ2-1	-	TGTGCCAGCAGCCAAAGCAGGGACTCCTCGAGCTCCTACAATGAGCAGTTCTTC	CASSQSRDSSSSYNEQFF
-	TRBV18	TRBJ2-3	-	TGTGCCAGCTCACCACAGAGAACTAGCACAGATACGCAGTATTTT	CASSPQRTSTDTQYF
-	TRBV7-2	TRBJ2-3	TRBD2	TGTGCCAGCAGCCTGCTAGCGGGGGGGCGGGGAGATACGCAGTATTTT	CASSLLAGGRGDTQYF
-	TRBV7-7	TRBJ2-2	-	TGTGCTAGCAGCTCATCCGGGCCGCTAACTACCGGGGAGCTGTTTTTT	CASSSSGPLTTGELFF
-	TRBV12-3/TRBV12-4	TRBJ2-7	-	TGTGCCAGCAGTTTGACGGTTGACTACGAGCAGTACTTC	CASSLTVDYEQYF
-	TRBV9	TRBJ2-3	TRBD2	TGTGCCAGCAGCGTAGGACCTAGCGGGAGAGCAGATACGCAGTATTTT	CASSVGPSGRADTQYF
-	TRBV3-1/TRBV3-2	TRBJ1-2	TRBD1	TGTGCCAGCAGCCAACGACAGGGAGGTGGCTACACCTTC	CASSQRQGGGYTF
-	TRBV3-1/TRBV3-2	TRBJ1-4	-	TGTGCCAGCAGCCAAGGGGGAGAAAAACTGTTTTTT	CASSQGGEKLFF
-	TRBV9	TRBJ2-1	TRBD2	TGTGCCAGCAGCGTAGCTACAGCGGGAGGTTCGGGTGAGCAGTTCTTC	CASSVATAGGSGEQFF
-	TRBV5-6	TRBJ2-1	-	TGTGCCAGCAGCTTGGGCGGCAAGAGCTACAATGAGCAGTTCTTC	CASSLGGKSYNEQFF
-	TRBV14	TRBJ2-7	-	TGTGCCAGCAGCCCAACCCATTGGACGGAGCAGTACTTC	CASSPTHWTEQYF
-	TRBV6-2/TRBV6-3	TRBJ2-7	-	TGTGCCAGCAGTCCGTCCGTCGGGGAGCAGTACTTC	CASSPSVGEQYF
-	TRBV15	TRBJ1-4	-	TGTGCCACCAGCTTATCAGGGTCCGGTGAAAAACTGTTTTTT	CATSLSGSGEKLFF
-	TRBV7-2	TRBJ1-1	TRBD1	TGTGCCAGCAGCTTACGAAGACAGGGGAAATCTGAAGCTTTCTTT	CASSLRRQGKSEAFF
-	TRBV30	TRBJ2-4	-	TGTGCCTGGACTCCTCCCCTCGGGACCAAAAACATTCAGTACTTC	CAWTPPLGTKNIQYF
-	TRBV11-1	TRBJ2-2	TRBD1	TGTGCCAGCAGCCCCCAAAACAGGGGGCCGGGCGGGGAGCTGTTTTTT	CASSPQNRGPGGELFF
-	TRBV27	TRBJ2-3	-	TGTGCCAGCAGTTTAAGGCAGGGGCGCCCCGCATTCACAGATACGCAGTATTTT	CASSLRQGRPAFTDTQYF
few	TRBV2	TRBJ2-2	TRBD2	TGTGCCAGCTGTTGGACTAGCGGGGCTTTATCCGGGGAGCTGTTTTTT	CASCWTSGALSGELFF
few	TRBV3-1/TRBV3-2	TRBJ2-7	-	TGTGCCAGCAGCCTAGGGTACGAGCAGTACTTC	CASSLGYEQYF
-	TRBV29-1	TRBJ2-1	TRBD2	TGCAGCGTTGACGAGTATCCCGGGAGGGGAGGAGGGAATGAGCAGTTCTTC	CSVDEYPGRGGGNEQFF
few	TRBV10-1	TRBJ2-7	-	TGCGCCAGCAGTGAGGATTTGGACTACGAGCAGTACTTC	CASSEDLDYEQYF
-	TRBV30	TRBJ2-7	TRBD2	TGTGCCTGGAGCGGTAGCGGGGGTTCCTACGAGCAGTACTTC	CAWSGSGGSYEQYF
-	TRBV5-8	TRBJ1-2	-	TGTGCCAGCAGCTTGATTAGGGTTGGCTACACCTTC	CASSLIRVGYTF
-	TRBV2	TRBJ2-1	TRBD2	TGTGCCAGCAGTGATCCGGGAGGTAGGAATGAGCAGTTCTTC	CASSDPGGRNEQFF
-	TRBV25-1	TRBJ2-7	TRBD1	TGTGCCAGCAGTGATCAAACAGGGGGCGAGCAGTACTTC	CASSDQTGGEQYF
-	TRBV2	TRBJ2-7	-	TGTGCCAGCAGTTTCTACGAGCAGTACTTC	CASSFYEQYF
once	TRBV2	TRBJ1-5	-	TGTGCCAGCAGTCTCAAAGGGCTGAGCAATCAGCCCCAGCATTTT	CASSLKGLSNQPQHF
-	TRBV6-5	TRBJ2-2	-	TGTGCCAGCAGGTGGAACACCGGGGAGCTGTTTTTT	CASRWNTGELFF
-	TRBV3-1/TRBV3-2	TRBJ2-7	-	TGTGCCAGCAGCCAAGATTGGAGGGGGGCTGTCGAGCAGTACTTC	CASSQDWRGAVEQYF
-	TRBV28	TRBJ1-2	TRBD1	TGTGCCAGCCTCTTTTACCCTGACAGGGAATTAACCTTC	CASLFYPDRELTF
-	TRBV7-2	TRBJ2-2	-	TGTGCCAGCAGCTTATTGGTGCAGGGTCCCGGGGAGCTGTTTTTT	CASSLLVQGPGELFF
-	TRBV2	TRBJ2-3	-	TGTGCCAACAGGACCGCTAGCACAGATACGCAGTATTTT	CANRTASTDTQYF
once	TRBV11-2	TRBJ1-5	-	TGTGCCAGCAGCTCCTATAGCAATCAGCCCCAGCATTTT	CASSSYSNQPQHF
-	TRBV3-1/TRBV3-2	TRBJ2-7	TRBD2	TGTGCCAGCAGCCAAAAAGGGACTAGCGGGACGGGGGAGCAGTACTTC	CASSQKGTSGTGEQYF
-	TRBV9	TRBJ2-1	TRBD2	TGTGCCAGCAGCGCGGGACTAGCGGACTACAATGAGCAGTTCTTC	CASSAGLADYNEQFF
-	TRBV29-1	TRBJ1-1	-	TGCAGCGTTGACAGGCGCTGGAACACTGAAGCTTTCTTT	CSVDRRWNTEAFF
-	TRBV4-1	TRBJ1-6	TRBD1	TGCGCCAGCAGCCATTTAACACCGGGACAGGGGAATTCACCCCTCCACTTT	CASSHLTPGQGNSPLHF